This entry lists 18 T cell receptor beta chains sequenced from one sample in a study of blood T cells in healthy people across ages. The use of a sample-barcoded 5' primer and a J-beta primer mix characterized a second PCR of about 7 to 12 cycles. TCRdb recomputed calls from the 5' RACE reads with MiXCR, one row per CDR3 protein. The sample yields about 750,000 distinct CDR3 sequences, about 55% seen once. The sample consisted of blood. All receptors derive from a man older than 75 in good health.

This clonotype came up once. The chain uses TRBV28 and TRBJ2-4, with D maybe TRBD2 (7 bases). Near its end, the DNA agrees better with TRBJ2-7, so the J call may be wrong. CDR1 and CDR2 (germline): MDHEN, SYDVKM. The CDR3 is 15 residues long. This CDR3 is CASRMRGGLSYEQYF. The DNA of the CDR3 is TGTGCCAGCAGGATGAGGGGGGGGCTCTCCTACGAGCAGTACTTC.

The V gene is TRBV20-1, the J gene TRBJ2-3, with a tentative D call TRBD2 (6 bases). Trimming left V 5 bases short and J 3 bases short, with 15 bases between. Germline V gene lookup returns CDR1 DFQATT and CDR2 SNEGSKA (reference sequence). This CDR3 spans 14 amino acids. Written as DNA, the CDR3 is TGCAGTGCTCCTCTGCGGGGAGCAACAGATACGCAGTATTTT. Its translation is CSAPLRGATDTQYF.

This chain's CDR3 is CATSDAKGQGHGYTF. CDR3 coding DNA: TGTGCCACCAGTGATGCGAAGGGACAGGGTCATGGCTACACCTTC. The chain is built from TRBV24-1 and TRBJ1-2, with 9 bases aligning to TRBD1. The CDR3 loop spans 15 amino acids. Per germline, CDR1 KGHDR and CDR2 SFDVKD. After removal of 3 bases from V and 6 bases from J, the junction contained 7 bases not matched to a gene.

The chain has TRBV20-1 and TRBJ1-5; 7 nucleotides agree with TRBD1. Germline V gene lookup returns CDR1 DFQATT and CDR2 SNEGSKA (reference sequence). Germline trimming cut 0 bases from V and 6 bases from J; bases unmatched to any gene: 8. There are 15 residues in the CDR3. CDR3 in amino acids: CSARELDRTTQPQHF. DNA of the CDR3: TGCAGTGCTAGAGAGTTGGACAGGACTACTCAGCCCCAGCATTTT.

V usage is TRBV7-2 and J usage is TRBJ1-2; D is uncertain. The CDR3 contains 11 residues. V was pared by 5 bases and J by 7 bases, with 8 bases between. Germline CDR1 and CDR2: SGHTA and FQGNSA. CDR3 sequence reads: CASSPTTGYTF. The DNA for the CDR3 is TGTGCCAGCAGCCCAACGACTGGCTACACCTTC.

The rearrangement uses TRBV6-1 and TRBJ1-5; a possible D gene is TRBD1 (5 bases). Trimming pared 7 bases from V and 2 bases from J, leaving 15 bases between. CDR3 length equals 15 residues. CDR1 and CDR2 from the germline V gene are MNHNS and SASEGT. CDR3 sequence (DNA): TGTGCCAGCATTGCTTGGTCGGGGGGCAATCAGCCCCAGCATTTT. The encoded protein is CASIAWSGGNQPQHF.

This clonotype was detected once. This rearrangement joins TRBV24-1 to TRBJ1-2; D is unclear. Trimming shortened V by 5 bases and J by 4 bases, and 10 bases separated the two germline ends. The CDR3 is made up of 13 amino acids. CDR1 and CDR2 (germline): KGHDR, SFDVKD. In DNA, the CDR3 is TGTGCCACCAGTGCCATAGGCAGCTATGGCTACACCTTC. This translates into CATSAIGSYGYTF.

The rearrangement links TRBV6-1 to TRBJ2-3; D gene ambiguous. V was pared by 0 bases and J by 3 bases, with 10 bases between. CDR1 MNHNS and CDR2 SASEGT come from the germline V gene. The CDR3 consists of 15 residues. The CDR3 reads CASSEALAPTDTQYF. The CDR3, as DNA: TGTGCCAGCAGTGAAGCGCTGGCGCCAACAGATACGCAGTATTTT.

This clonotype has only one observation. The CDR3 DNA follows: TGCGCCAGCAGCTTTGGGACTAGGGCTGCCGAGACCCAGTACTTC. The encoded protein is CASSFGTRAAETQYF. The chain has TRBV5-1 and TRBJ2-7; 8 nucleotides match TRBD2. The J call may be wrong; the DNA end is better matched by TRBJ2-5. The germline V gene has CDR1 SGHRS and CDR2 YFSETQ. The CDR3 contains 15 residues.

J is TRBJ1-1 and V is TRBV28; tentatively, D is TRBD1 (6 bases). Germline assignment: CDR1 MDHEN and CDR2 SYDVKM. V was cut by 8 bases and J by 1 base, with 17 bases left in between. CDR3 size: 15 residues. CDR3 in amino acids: CASEVGGIKNTEAFF. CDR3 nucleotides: TGTGCCAGCGAGGTGGGGGGCATTAAGAACACTGAAGCTTTCTTT.

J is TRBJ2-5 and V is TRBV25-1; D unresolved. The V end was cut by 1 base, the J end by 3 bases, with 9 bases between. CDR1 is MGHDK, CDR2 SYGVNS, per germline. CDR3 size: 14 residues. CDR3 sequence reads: CASSEWALEETQYF. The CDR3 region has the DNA TGTGCCAGCAGTGAATGGGCTCTGGAAGAGACCCAGTACTTC. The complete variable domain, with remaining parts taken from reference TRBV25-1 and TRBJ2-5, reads EADIYQTPRYLVIGTGKKITLECSQTMGHDKMYWYQQDPGMELHLIHYSYGVNSTEKGDLSSESTVSRIRTEHFPLTLESARPSHTSQYLCASSEWALEETQYFGPGTRLLVL.

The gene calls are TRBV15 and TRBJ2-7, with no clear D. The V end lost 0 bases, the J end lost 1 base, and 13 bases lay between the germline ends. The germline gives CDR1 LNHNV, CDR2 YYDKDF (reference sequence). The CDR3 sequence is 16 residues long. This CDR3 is CATSRDRPDKSYEQYF. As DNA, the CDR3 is TGTGCCACCAGCAGAGATCGCCCTGACAAATCCTACGAGCAGTACTTC.

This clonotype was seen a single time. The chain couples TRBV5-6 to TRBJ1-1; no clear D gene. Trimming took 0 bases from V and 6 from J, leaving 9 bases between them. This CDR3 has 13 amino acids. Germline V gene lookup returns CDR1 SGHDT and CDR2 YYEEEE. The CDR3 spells CASSLDTRAEAFF. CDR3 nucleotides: TGTGCCAGCAGCTTGGATACCCGGGCTGAAGCTTTCTTT. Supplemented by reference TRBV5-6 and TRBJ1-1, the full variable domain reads DAGVTQSPTHLIKTRGQQVTLRCSPKSGHDTVSWYQQALGQGPQFIFQYYEEEERQRGNFPDRFSGHQFPNYSSELNVNALLLGDSALYLCASSLDTRAEAFFGQGTRLTVV.

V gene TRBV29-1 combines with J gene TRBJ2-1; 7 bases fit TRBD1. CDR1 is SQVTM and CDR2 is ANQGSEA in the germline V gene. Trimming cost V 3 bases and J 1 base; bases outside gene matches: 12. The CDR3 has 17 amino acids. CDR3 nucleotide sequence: TGCAGCGTTGAGGGTAAAGGGGGCATAGGATCCTACAATGAGCAGTTCTTC. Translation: CSVEGKGGIGSYNEQFF.

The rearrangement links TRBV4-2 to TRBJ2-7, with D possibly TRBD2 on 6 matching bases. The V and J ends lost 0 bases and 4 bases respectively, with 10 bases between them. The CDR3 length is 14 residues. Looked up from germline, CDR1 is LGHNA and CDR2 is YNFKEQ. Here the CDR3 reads CASSQERGTYEQYF. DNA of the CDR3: TGTGCCAGCAGCCAAGAGCGGGGAACGTACGAGCAGTACTTC.

The CDR3 protein is CASSAPERSEQYF. The CDR3 coding sequence is TGTGCCAGCAGTGCCCCGGAACGTAGTGAGCAGTACTTC. The chain combines TRBV6-6 with TRBJ2-5; D is uncertain. V was pared by 5 bases and J by 11 bases, with 18 bases between. The germline V gene encodes CDR1 MNHNY and CDR2 SVGAGI (reference sequence). The CDR3 runs to 13 residues.

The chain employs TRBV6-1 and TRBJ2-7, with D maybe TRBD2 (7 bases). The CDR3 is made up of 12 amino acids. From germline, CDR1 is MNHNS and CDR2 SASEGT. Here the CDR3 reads CESEGGSGEQYF. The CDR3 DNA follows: TGTGAGAGTGAGGGGGGGTCCGGCGAGCAGTACTTC.

Written as DNA, the CDR3 is TGTGCCAGCAGTCCACTTCCACGGCGGGGGGGCTACACCTTC. This sequence encodes CASSPLPRRGGYTF. This sequence joins TRBV12-3 or TRBV12-4 and TRBJ1-2; D is perhaps TRBD1 (5 bases). The CDR3 extends over 14 amino acids. V lost 5 bases, J lost 8 bases, and 18 bases lay in between.